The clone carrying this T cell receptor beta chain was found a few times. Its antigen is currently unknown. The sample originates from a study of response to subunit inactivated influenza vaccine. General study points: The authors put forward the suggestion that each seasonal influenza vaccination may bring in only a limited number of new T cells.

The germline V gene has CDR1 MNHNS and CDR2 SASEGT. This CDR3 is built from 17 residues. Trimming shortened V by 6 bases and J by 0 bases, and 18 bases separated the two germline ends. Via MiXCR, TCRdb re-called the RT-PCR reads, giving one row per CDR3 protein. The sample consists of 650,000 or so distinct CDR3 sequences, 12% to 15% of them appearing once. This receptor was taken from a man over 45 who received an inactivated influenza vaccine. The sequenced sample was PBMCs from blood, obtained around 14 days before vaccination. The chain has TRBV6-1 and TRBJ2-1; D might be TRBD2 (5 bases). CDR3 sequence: CASSSPRGHSSYNEQFF. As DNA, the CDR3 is TGTGCCAGCAGCTCCCCTCGAGGGCATAGCTCCTACAATGAGCAGTTCTTC.